A single sample is the source of the 19 T cell receptor beta chains below, sequenced in a study of blood T cell repertoires in COVID-19. The data were produced by immunoSEQ multiplex PCR, yet TCRdb's version contains in-frame clones alone and is incomplete. The table has about 98,000 clones, more than 60% seen once; the top ten hold about 24%. Sequenced material: peripheral blood. Every receptor here comes from an older man with acute or convalescent COVID-19.

This chain links TRBV15 with TRBJ2-7, with D perhaps matching TRBD1 (6 bases). The V gene lost 1 base and the J gene lost 5 bases, with 18 bases spanning the gap. The CDR3 has 16 amino acids. Germline V lookup: CDR1 LNHNV, CDR2 YYDKDF (reference sequence). The CDR3 DNA is TGTGCCACCAGCAGAGGCTCACAGGGAGTTCCGGACGAGCAGTACTTC. It codes for CATSRGSQGVPDEQYF.

As concerns this clone: Other DNA sequences within the sample encode an identical CDR3. The CDR3 nucleotides read TGTGCCAGTAGTATTGGGGCGGACCCTTATCAGCCCCAGCATTTT. Translation gives CASSIGADPYQPQHF. The rearrangement uses TRBV19 and TRBJ1-5, with D possibly matching TRBD1 (5 bases). The V end lost 3 bases, the J end lost 5 bases, and 14 bases lay between the germline ends. The germline gives CDR1 LNHDA, CDR2 SQIVND (reference sequence). CDR3 size: 15 residues.

The V gene is TRBV6-2 or TRBV6-3, the J gene TRBJ2-2; the D gene is possibly TRBD2 (6 bases). There are 15 residues in the CDR3. The V gene lost 4 bases and the J gene lost 1 base, with 10 bases spanning the gap. Germline-derived CDR1 and CDR2 are MNHEY and SVGEGT. The CDR3 region is CASSFAGWNTGELFF. The DNA of the CDR3 is TGTGCCAGCAGTTTTGCGGGATGGAACACCGGGGAGCTGTTTTTT.

This chain links TRBV7-2 with TRBJ2-3; a weak D match, TRBD1 (5 bases). Germline V CDR1 and CDR2: SGHTA, FQGNSA. The CDR3 runs 13 residues. Trimming took 3 bases from V and 5 from J, leaving 9 bases between them. The CDR3 coding sequence is TGTGCCAGCAGCTTCGACAGAGGAGATACGCAGTATTTT. Protein: CASSFDRGDTQYF.

The chain combines TRBV6-6 with TRBJ2-1; 15 bases fit TRBD2. From germline, CDR1 is MNHNY and CDR2 SVGAGI (reference sequence). The CDR3 has 16 amino acids. Trimming took 5 bases from V and 3 from J; bases not matched to a gene: 2. Here the CDR3 DNA reads TGTGCCAGCAGTGCGGGACTAGCGGGAGGCTACAATGAGCAGTTCTTC. Protein sequence: CASSAGLAGGYNEQFF.

V is TRBV6-5 and J is TRBJ2-7, with TRBD2 matching over 11 bases. The junction had 7 bases not matched to a gene; V was cut back by 2 bases and J by 7 bases. Germline V CDR1 and CDR2: MNHEY, SVGAGI. This CDR3 is 15 amino acids long. The CDR3 loop is CASSYTLAGGGEQYF. The CDR3 region has the DNA TGTGCCAGCAGTTACACCCTAGCGGGAGGCGGGGAGCAGTACTTC.

This rearrangement joins TRBV7-9 to TRBJ2-3; D remains ambiguous. V gave up 5 bases and J gave up 4 bases, with 7 bases separating them. Germline loops: CDR1 SEHNR, CDR2 FQNEAQ (reference sequence). CDR3 length: 12 amino acids. In nucleotides, the CDR3 is TGTGCCAGCAGCCCCCCTCCAGATACGCAGTATTTT. Its translation is CASSPPPDTQYF.

To note about this clone: One end of the junction does not line up with germline, which may come from a read error. This rearrangement joins TRBV7-7 to TRBJ2-2, with D unresolved. CDR3 length: 15 amino acids. From germline, CDR1 is SSHAT and CDR2 FNYEAQ (reference sequence). CDR3 loop: CASSLTVRDTGELFF. The CDR3 nucleotides read TGTGCTAGCAGCTTAACCGTAAGAGACACCGGGGAGCTGTTTTTT.

The chain carries TRBV12-3 or TRBV12-4 and TRBJ2-5; D ambiguous. The CDR3 runs to 11 residues. V was shortened by 5 bases and J by 2 bases, with 3 bases between the two germline ends. CDR3: CASSLQETQYF. The CDR3 coding sequence is TGTGCCAGCAGTCTGCAAGAGACCCAGTACTTC.

This rearrangement joins TRBV14 to TRBJ2-1; TRBD1 aligns across 7 bases. V lost 6 bases and J lost 1; bases outside the gene matches: 9. The CDR3 contains 16 residues. Germline CDR1 SGHDN, CDR2 FVKESK. CDR3 sequence: CASSVPGQNSYNEQFF. CDR3 coding DNA: TGTGCCAGCAGTGTGCCGGGACAGAATTCCTACAATGAGCAGTTCTTC.

The V call is TRBV7-9, the J call TRBJ1-2, with 7 nucleotides matching TRBD1. CDR1 and CDR2 (germline): SEHNR, FQNEAQ (reference sequence). The CDR3 spans 13 residues. V shed 5 bases and J 8 bases; nucleotides not matched to a gene: 8. CDR3: CASSVTGVGGYTF. The CDR3 DNA reads as TGTGCCAGCAGCGTCACAGGGGTAGGCGGCTACACCTTC.

This chain links TRBV9 with TRBJ2-1; D possibly corresponds to TRBD1 (6 bases). Trimming left V 2 bases short and J 8 bases short, with 14 bases between. The CDR3 is 14 amino acids. Germline loops: CDR1 SGDLS, CDR2 YYNGEE. Here the CDR3 reads CASSVQDSRDEQFF. As DNA, the CDR3 is TGTGCCAGCAGCGTCCAGGACAGTCGCGATGAGCAGTTCTTC.

The V call is TRBV19, the J call TRBJ2-3; TRBD2 agrees at 13 bases. V dropped 5 bases and J dropped 2; count of bases not matched to a gene: 7. From germline, CDR1 is LNHDA and CDR2 SQIVND (reference sequence). The CDR3 sequence is 17 residues long. CDR3 nucleotides: TGTGCCAGTAGTCCACTAGCGGGAGGGCCCCCCACAGATACGCAGTATTTT. The encoded protein is CASSPLAGGPPTDTQYF.

The CDR3 DNA sequence: TGTGCCAGCACCCAATCAGGGCGCGAAGAGACCCAGTACTTC. This translates into CASTQSGREETQYF. The chain uses TRBV7-9 and TRBJ2-5; D may be TRBD1 (5 bases). This CDR3 is built from 14 residues. Germline V lookup: CDR1 SEHNR, CDR2 FQNEAQ (reference sequence). V was clipped by 7 bases and J by 3 bases, with 15 bases between them.

This clone was seen only a few times. This sequence joins TRBV7-2 and TRBJ1-5; D might be TRBD1 (6 bases). The V end was cut by 5 bases, the J end by 3 bases, with 14 bases between. This CDR3 spans 15 amino acids. The germline gives CDR1 SGHTA, CDR2 FQGNSA. The CDR3 here is CASSPRGGPNQPQHF. The CDR3 coding sequence is TGTGCCAGCAGCCCTAGGGGGGGGCCCAATCAGCCCCAGCATTTT.

This chain uses TRBV28 with TRBJ2-3; 10 positions match TRBD2. V trimming: 5 bases; J trimming: 1 base; junction bases outside the gene matches: 12. Germline CDR1 reads MDHEN; CDR2 reads SYDVKM. The CDR3 contains 18 residues. CDR3 nucleotide sequence: TGTGCCAGCAGTGTTCGGACTAGCGGACCCGGGGGCACAGATACGCAGTATTTT. This sequence encodes CASSVRTSGPGGTDTQYF.

V is TRBV14 and J is TRBJ2-7; D uncertain. The germline CDR1 and CDR2 sequences are SGHDN and FVKESK. V was trimmed by 4 bases and J by 2 bases, leaving 9 bases between them. CDR3 length: 13 amino acids. The CDR3 coding sequence is TGTGCCAGCAGCCCTTCGAGTCCCTACGAGCAGTACTTC. It is translated as CASSPSSPYEQYF.

Here the CDR3 DNA reads TGTGCCAGCAGCACCAGGTTGGGGGGCGAGCAGTACTTC. Amino acid sequence: CASSTRLGGEQYF. The chain couples TRBV7-2 to TRBJ2-7; the D gene is possibly TRBD2 (6 bases). The V end was cut by 5 bases, the J end by 6 bases, with 14 bases between. Germline V gene sequence: CDR1 SGHTA, CDR2 FQGNSA. This CDR3 has 13 residues. The full variable domain, with the rest looked up from reference TRBV7-2 and TRBJ2-7, is GAGVSQSPSNKVTEKGKDVELRCDPISGHTALYWYRQSLGQGLEFLIYFQGNSAPDKSGLPSDRFSAERTGGSVSTLTIQRTQQEDSAVYLCASSTRLGGEQYFGPGTRLTVT.

The chain carries TRBV6-2 or TRBV6-3 and TRBJ1-3; no reliable D call. Germline CDR1 and CDR2: MNHEY and SVGEGT. The CDR3 runs to 12 residues. The V and J ends lost 4 bases and 11 bases respectively, with 12 bases between them. CDR3 protein: CASSSGGRAIYF. The CDR3 bases are TGTGCCAGCAGTTCCGGCGGCCGTGCCATATATTTT.